This T cell receptor beta chain originates from a study of T-cell reconstitution after alpha-beta-depleted transplantation in children. The TCRbeta library was prepared with unique molecular identifiers. TCRdb re-called the PCR reads through MiXCR, storing one row per CDR3 protein. The sample has 450,000 to 500,000 distinct CDR3 sequences, approximately 12% seen once. Trimming removed 5 bases at V and 0 bases at J, with 14 bases between. The length of the CDR3 is 16 residues. This clonotype has a count of ten or more. The source of this sequence is a human donor who donated a stem cell graft to a child with combined immunodeficiency. This sample comprised PBMCs from the stem cell graft donor, obtained from the stem cell graft. This chain links TRBV12-3 or TRBV12-4 with TRBJ2-1, with no clear D. The CDR3 spells CASSSPGPSSYNEQFF. The CDR3 region has the DNA TGTGCCAGCAGTAGCCCGGGCCCTAGCTCCTACAATGAGCAGTTCTTC.